What follows are 32 T cell receptor beta chains derived from one specimen sequenced in a study of T cells in localized non-small cell lung cancer. Generated by immunoSEQ multiplex PCR, the TCRdb table keeps only in-frame clones and is missing some. The sample lists roughly 6,000 clones; around 83% were seen once. The sample here was peripheral blood mononuclear cells, taken before any cancer treatment. Source of these receptors: a female donor older than 55 with stage II lung adenocarcinoma.

This sequence joins TRBV5-1 and TRBJ2-7; D uncertain. The germline V and J ends were trimmed by 4 bases and 3 bases, with 5 bases remaining between them. This CDR3 has 11 amino acids. In germline, CDR1 is SGHRS, CDR2 YFSETQ. The CDR3 nucleotides read TGCGCCAGCAGCCCGGACTACGAGCAGTACTTC. It is translated as CASSPDYEQYF.

The V gene is TRBV13, the J gene TRBJ2-1; the match to TRBD2 covers 16 bases. Germline values: CDR1 PRHDT, CDR2 FYEKMQ (reference sequence). V trimming: 0 bases; J trimming: 2 bases; junction bases outside the gene matches: 1. The CDR3 spans 18 residues. CDR3 protein: CASSLGGTSGRAYNEQFF. The DNA for the CDR3 is TGTGCCAGCAGCTTAGGAGGGACTAGCGGGAGGGCCTACAATGAGCAGTTCTTC. Variable domain in full (rest from reference TRBV13 and TRBJ2-1): AAGVIQSPRHLIKEKRETATLKCYPIPRHDTVYWYQQGPGQDPQFLISFYEKMQSDKGSIPDRFSAQQFSDYHSELNMSSLELGDSALYFCASSLGGTSGRAYNEQFFGPGTRLTVL.

This chain joins TRBV6-4 and TRBJ1-6; no clear D gene. CDR1 and CDR2 (germline): MRHNA, SNTAGT. The CDR3 sequence is 13 residues long. V lost 4 bases, J lost 9 bases, and 10 bases lay in between. The DNA for the CDR3 is TGTGCCAGCAGTGTCCAGCCTGGTTCACCCCTCCACTTT. Its protein is CASSVQPGSPLHF.

V gene TRBV10-3 combines with J gene TRBJ2-1, with 7 nucleotides matching TRBD2. J lost 8 bases, V lost 6 bases, and 10 bases had no gene match. Germline values: CDR1 ENHRY, CDR2 SYGVKD. The CDR3 sequence is 14 residues long. CDR3 sequence reads: CAISSGLDGDEQFF. The CDR3 DNA reads TGTGCCATCAGCAGCGGACTAGACGGCGATGAGCAGTTCTTC.

The chain joins TRBV2 to TRBJ1-2; the match to TRBD1 covers 7 bases. The trim removed 5 bases at V and 6 bases at J, leaving 9 bases unmatched. Germline lookup yields CDR1 SNHLY and CDR2 FYNNEI. This CDR3 has 14 residues. DNA for the CDR3: TGTGCCAGCAGTAAAGACAGGGTCTATGATGGCTACACCTTC. Amino acid sequence: CASSKDRVYDGYTF.

This rearrangement joins TRBV6-5 to TRBJ2-2, with unresolved D. The length of the CDR3 is 13 residues. Germline lookup yields CDR1 MNHEY and CDR2 SVGAGI. The V gene lost 10 bases and the J gene lost 2 bases, with 11 bases spanning the gap. The CDR3 DNA sequence: TGTGCCACCCTCGAACAAAACACCGGGGAGCTGTTTTTT. It yields the protein CATLEQNTGELFF.

DNA for the CDR3: TGTGCCAGCAGTAGACCGGGGACTGAAGCTTTCTTT. Protein sequence: CASSRPGTEAFF. V is TRBV6-5 and J is TRBJ1-1; no clear D gene. The CDR3 is 12 amino acids. V was clipped by 5 bases and J by 5 bases, with 9 bases between them. CDR1 is MNHEY and CDR2 is SVGAGI in the germline V gene.

The rearrangement links TRBV28 to TRBJ1-4, with no clear D. Germline assignment: CDR1 MDHEN and CDR2 SYDVKM. Trimming cost V 3 bases and J 6 bases, with 5 bases left between them. The CDR3 runs to 12 residues. For the CDR3, the DNA is TGTGCCAGCAGTTTGACGGATGAAAAACTGTTTTTT. This codes for CASSLTDEKLFF.

This chain joins TRBV5-1 and TRBJ1-5, with D possibly being TRBD1 (5 bases). V was clipped by 0 bases and J by 4 bases, with 8 bases between them. This CDR3 region has 14 residues. CDR1 is SGHRS and CDR2 is YFSETQ in the germline V gene. CDR3 bases: TGCGCCAGCAGCTTGGCAGGGAAAAATCAGCCCCAGCATTTT. It translates to CASSLAGKNQPQHF.

The rearrangement joins TRBV7-3 to TRBJ1-1; tentative D call: TRBD1 (5 bases). The V end lost 4 bases, the J end lost 4 bases, and 25 bases lay between the germline ends. This CDR3 has 18 amino acids. Germline CDR1 is SGHTA and CDR2 is FQGTGA. In DNA form, the CDR3 reads TGTGCCAGCAGCTACTCCAGGGACTTCATAAGGCATGGCACTGAAGCTTTCTTT. Translation gives CASSYSRDFIRHGTEAFF.

The chain has TRBV6-1 and TRBJ2-7; unclear D gene. CDR3 size: 13 residues. V dropped 5 bases and J dropped 3 bases, with 11 bases sitting between them. CDR1 and CDR2 (germline): MNHNS, SASEGT. CDR3 sequence reads: CASSPPGHYEQYV. The DNA of the CDR3 is TGTGCCAGCAGTCCCCCTGGCCACTACGAGCAGTACGTC.

The V call is TRBV27, the J call TRBJ2-7, with 8 bases matching TRBD2. V lost 3 bases to trimming and J lost 5 bases; unmatched junction nucleotides: 6. Germline V gene sequence: CDR1 MNHEY, CDR2 SMNVEV (reference sequence). The CDR3 contains 14 residues. The CDR3 coding sequence is TGTGCCAGCAGTTTCAGCGGGAGCGTCCACGAGCAGTACTTC. Translated: CASSFSGSVHEQYF.

V usage is TRBV5-6 and J usage is TRBJ1-5, with TRBD1 as a possible D gene (5 bases). Deletions cut 2 bases from V and 0 bases from J, with 9 bases between. Germline-derived CDR1 and CDR2 are SGHDT and YYEEEE. This CDR3 is 15 amino acids long. CDR3 DNA sequence: TGTGCCAGCAGCTTCAGGGCCCATAGCAATCAGCCCCAGCATTTT. Residues: CASSFRAHSNQPQHF.

The V and J genes are TRBV2 and TRBJ1-2, with D possibly TRBD1 on 5 matching bases. The V gene's germline CDR1 is SNHLY and CDR2 FYNNEI. V gave up 4 bases and J gave up 3 bases, with 9 bases separating them. CDR3 length equals 13 residues. In DNA form, the CDR3 reads TGTGCCAGCAGTGGGGGAGGGGACTATGGCTACACCTTC. Amino acids: CASSGGGDYGYTF.

V and J are TRBV10-3 and TRBJ2-1; D not certain. Germline CDR1 is ENHRY and CDR2 is SYGVKD. The V end lost 4 bases, the J end lost 7 bases, and 11 bases lay between the germline ends. CDR3 length equals 13 residues. The CDR3 region has the DNA TGTGCCATCAGTGTTTCTGGCGCTAATGAGCAGTTCTTC. Translation: CAISVSGANEQFF.

The gene calls are TRBV28 and TRBJ2-6; no firm D call. The CDR3 has 16 amino acids. CDR1 and CDR2 (germline): MDHEN, SYDVKM. The V gene lost 4 bases and the J gene lost 4 bases, with 14 bases spanning the gap. The CDR3 coding sequence is TGTGCCAGCAGTTCCTCCTCCAACCTCGGGGCCAACGTCCTGACTTTC. Encoded protein: CASSSSSNLGANVLTF.

The J gene is TRBJ2-7, the V gene TRBV7-9; no clear D. Trimming pared 5 bases from V and 7 bases from J, leaving 12 bases between. CDR1 is SEHNR and CDR2 is FQNEAQ in the germline V gene (reference sequence). The CDR3 covers 12 residues. The CDR3 DNA reads as TGTGCCAGCAGCCTTCCCCTGGGGGAGCAGTACTTC. It specifies CASSLPLGEQYF. The whole variable domain, filled in from reference TRBV7-9 and TRBJ2-7, reads DTGVSQNPRHKITKRGQNVTFRCDPISEHNRLYWYRQTLGQGPEFLTYFQNEAQLEKSRLLSDRFSAERPKGSFSTLEIQRTEQGDSAMYLCASSLPLGEQYFGPGTRLTVT.

V usage is TRBV5-5 and J usage is TRBJ2-1; D unclear. Per germline, CDR1 SGHKS and CDR2 YYEKEE (reference sequence). This CDR3 has 14 amino acids. V lost 6 bases to trimming and J lost 0 bases, with 10 bases between them. The CDR3 loop is CASTSGSSYNEQFF. The CDR3, as DNA: TGTGCCAGCACCTCCGGAAGCTCCTACAATGAGCAGTTCTTC.

The chain employs TRBV10-1 and TRBJ1-1, with D uncertain. V lost 3 bases and J 1 base, leaving 6 bases between the germline ends. CDR1 WNHNN and CDR2 SYGVQD come from the germline V gene (reference sequence). This CDR3 is 13 amino acids long. CDR3 DNA sequence: TGCGCCAGCAGTGAACGGGCGAACACTGAAGCTTTCTTT. Encoded protein: CASSERANTEAFF.

The chain has TRBV2 and TRBJ1-3, with TRBD1 as a possible D gene (5 bases). Germline-derived CDR1 and CDR2 are SNHLY and FYNNEI. Trimming took 9 bases from V and 4 from J, leaving 19 bases between them. The CDR3 has 15 residues. Here the CDR3 reads CASETENASGNTIYF. The CDR3 DNA reads TGTGCCAGTGAGACAGAGAATGCATCGGGAAACACCATATATTTT.

The chain recombines TRBV9 with TRBJ2-1; 11 nucleotides match TRBD1. Germline-derived CDR1 and CDR2 are SGDLS and YYNGEE. The CDR3 is 14 residues long. Losses at the gene ends were 0 bases for V and 8 bases for J; bases not matched to a gene: 1. CDR3 bases: TGTGCCAGCAGCGTAGCGGACAGGGGGCATGAGCAGTTCTTC. Its translation is CASSVADRGHEQFF.

The chain is built from TRBV6-7 and TRBJ2-2, with D uncertain. TRBV6-7 is sorted into the ORF group, with uncertain function. The CDR3 spans 15 residues. V dropped 4 bases and J dropped 1 base, with 10 bases sitting between them. CDR3: CASSSLYGNTGELFF. CDR3 DNA: TGTGCCAGCAGTTCCTTATATGGGAACACCGGGGAGCTGTTTTTT.

This clone has more than one count but fewer than ten. The chain employs TRBV7-2 and TRBJ2-3; D possibly corresponds to TRBD2 (5 bases). V dropped 3 bases and J dropped 10 bases, with 11 bases sitting between them. CDR3 length equals 12 residues. The V gene's germline CDR1 is SGHTA and CDR2 FQGNSA. In DNA form, the CDR3 reads TGTGCCAGCAGCTTTCCAGGCGGGCCGCAGTATTTT. This gives the protein CASSFPGGPQYF.

DNA for the CDR3: TGTGCCAGCAGCCGACAGGCCAACACTGAAGCTTTCTTT. Translation gives CASSRQANTEAFF. The chain recombines TRBV7-7 with TRBJ1-1, with D possibly TRBD1 on 6 matching bases. Germline-derived CDR1 and CDR2 are SSHAT and FNYEAQ (reference sequence). This CDR3 has 13 amino acids. Trimming took off 5 bases at V and 2 bases at J, with 9 bases between the two ends.

The genes are TRBV11-2 and TRBJ2-1, with 11 bases that match TRBD2. The CDR3 runs to 18 residues. Germline values: CDR1 SGHAT, CDR2 FQNNGV. The V and J ends lost 1 base and 5 bases, in that order; junction bases with no gene match: 10. The CDR3 DNA reads as TGTGCCAGCAGCTTAGGGACGGCGGGGACTAGCGGAAACAATGAGCAGTTCTTC. Encoded protein: CASSLGTAGTSGNNEQFF.

The chain has TRBV5-1 and TRBJ2-7; a weak D match, TRBD2 (5 bases). The ends were cut back, 0 bases at V and 0 bases at J, with 10 bases in the middle. This CDR3 is built from 15 residues. Germline V gives CDR1 SGHRS, CDR2 YFSETQ. CDR3 coding DNA: TGCGCCAGCAGCTTGGCGGGTGGGAGCTCCTACGAGCAGTACGTC. Translation: CASSLAGGSSYEQYV.

This clone was counted once. A read error may produce the germline difference seen at one junction end. This chain uses TRBV6-1 with TRBJ1-1, with TRBD1 matching 7 bases. Per germline, CDR1 MNHNS and CDR2 SASEGT. The CDR3 totals 12 residues. Here the CDR3 reads CASRPGQSNPYF. For the CDR3, the DNA is TGTGCCAGCAGACCGGGACAGTCAAACCCTTACTTT.

The CDR3 protein is CASSPGTGPFGDEQYV. The CDR3 bases are TGTGCCAGCTCCCCCGGGACAGGGCCATTTGGAGACGAGCAGTACGTC. This chain uses TRBV18 with TRBJ2-7, with 9 bases that match TRBD1. Trimming took 6 bases from V and 5 from J; bases not matched to a gene: 14. Germline CDR1 and CDR2: KGHSH and LQKENI. The CDR3 sequence is 16 residues long.

The chain has TRBV4-1 and TRBJ2-3, with unresolved D. The CDR3 consists of 15 residues. Germline CDR1 MGHRA, CDR2 YSYEKL. V was clipped by 6 bases and J by 0 bases, with 13 bases between them. CDR3 loop: CASSPRVGSTDTQYF. The CDR3 DNA reads as TGCGCCAGCAGTCCTAGGGTAGGGAGCACAGATACGCAGTATTTT.

The chain has TRBV7-6 and TRBJ2-5; D remains ambiguous. Gene TRBJ2-7 matches the end of the DNA better, so the J call may be wrong. Germline V gives CDR1 SGHVS, CDR2 FNYEAQ. The CDR3 has 14 amino acids. The chain's CDR3 is CASSPGPISYEQYF. In nucleotides, the CDR3 is TGTGCCAGCAGCCCCGGACCGATCTCCTACGAGCAGTACTTC.

The V and J genes are TRBV5-1 and TRBJ2-3; a possible D gene is TRBD2 (6 bases). This CDR3 has 17 residues. The V gene lost 0 bases and the J gene lost 6 bases, with 20 bases spanning the gap. The germline gives CDR1 SGHRS, CDR2 YFSETQ. DNA of the CDR3: TGCGCCAGCAGCTTGGCGTGGGTGGCGGAGGGCTCCGATACGCAGTATTTT. Amino acid sequence: CASSLAWVAEGSDTQYF. Drawing the rest from reference TRBV5-1 and TRBJ2-3, the complete variable domain is KAGVTQTPRYLIKTRGQQVTLSCSPISGHRSVSWYQQTPGQGLQFLFEYFSETQRNKGNFPGRFSGRQFSNSRSEMNVSTLELGDSALYLCASSLAWVAEGSDTQYFGPGTRLTVL.

This chain uses TRBV10-3 with TRBJ1-4, with 9 positions matching TRBD1. J lost 3 bases, V lost 2 bases, and 7 bases had no gene match. The CDR3 has 17 amino acids. Germline lookup yields CDR1 ENHRY and CDR2 SYGVKD. The CDR3 bases are TGTGCCATCAGTGAGGCCCAACAGGGGGCGCCTAATGAAAAACTGTTTTTT. This encodes CAISEAQQGAPNEKLFF.